This TCR beta chain originates from a study of OX40 agonist ivuxolimab in advanced cancers. Study in general: Head and neck, renal cell, melanoma or hepatocellular carcinoma were the cancers that dose-escalation patients had. From roughly 20 to 85 years was the age range, with a mean of about 54 years, and around 84% were male.

Note on this clone: Its target is unknown.

Sequencing was performed with immunoSEQ multiplex PCR; in TCRdb, only in-frame clones are kept and a portion is missing. Of 100,000 to 150,000 clones in the sample, 90% are singletons; the top ten hold roughly 0.99%. Study observations and caveats: Some patients who did not respond also had low normalized T-cell clonal expansion.

Germline lookup yields CDR1 SGHRS and CDR2 YFSETQ. Trimming at V came to 4 bases and at J to 1 base, leaving 7 bases not matched to a gene. The CDR3 sequence is 17 residues long. This material consisted of CD4+ or CD8+ T cells sorted from blood, taken in a trial of the OX40 agonist ivuxolimab. The clonotype was recovered from an adult with an advanced solid tumor such as melanoma, head and neck, liver or kidney cancer. The J gene is TRBJ2-5, the V gene TRBV5-1; the match to TRBD2 covers 13 bases. The CDR3 region is CASSPGGTSGIQETQYF. In nucleotides, the CDR3 is TGCGCCAGCAGCCCAGGTGGGACTAGCGGGATCCAAGAGACCCAGTACTTC. The full variable domain, rest sourced from reference TRBV5-1 and TRBJ2-5, is KAGVTQTPRYLIKTRGQQVTLSCSPISGHRSVSWYQQTPGQGLQFLFEYFSETQRNKGNFPGRFSGRQFSNSRSEMNVSTLELGDSALYLCASSPGGTSGIQETQYFGPGTRLLVL.